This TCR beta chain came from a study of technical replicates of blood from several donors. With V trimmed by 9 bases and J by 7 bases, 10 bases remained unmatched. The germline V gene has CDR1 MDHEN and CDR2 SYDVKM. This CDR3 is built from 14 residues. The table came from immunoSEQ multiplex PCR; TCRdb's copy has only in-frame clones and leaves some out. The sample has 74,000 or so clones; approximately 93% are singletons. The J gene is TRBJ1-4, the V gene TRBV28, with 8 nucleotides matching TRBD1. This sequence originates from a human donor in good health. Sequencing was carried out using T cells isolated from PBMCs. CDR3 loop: CASSMGQALEKLFF. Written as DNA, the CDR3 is TGTGCCAGTTCCATGGGACAGGCCCTTGAAAAACTGTTTTTT. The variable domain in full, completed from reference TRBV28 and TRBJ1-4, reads DVKVTQSSRYLVKRTGEKVFLECVQDMDHENMFWYRQDPGLGLRLIYFSYDVKMKEKGDIPEGYSVSREKKERFSLILESASTNQTSMYLCASSMGQALEKLFFGSGTQLSVL.